These 27 T cell receptor beta chains were all obtained from the same sample, sequenced in a study of blood T cell repertoires in COVID-19 (dated by TCRdb to the early 2020s). Library preparation was by the immunoSEQ multiplex PCR assay. Not all clones reach the TCRdb copy of this immuneACCESS table, which keeps in-frame sequences only. Checked studies attribute under half of the gap to unresolved V genes and leave the rest unexplained. The sample data list roughly 160,000 clones, and approximately 86% of these were observed just once. Jointly, the top ten make up roughly 4% of the sample. Sequencing input: peripheral blood. These receptors came from a woman in her sixties or seventies who had recovered from COVID-19.

V is TRBV7-9 and J is TRBJ1-2; D perhaps matches TRBD1 (5 bases). Trimming left V 6 bases short and J 4 bases short, with 12 bases between. This CDR3 contains 13 residues. The germline gives CDR1 SEHNR, CDR2 FQNEAQ (reference sequence). The DNA of the CDR3 is TGTGCCAGCAGTGGTGCAGGGCCCTATGGCTACACCTTC. This encodes CASSGAGPYGYTF.

The rearrangement links TRBV19 to TRBJ2-3, with 8 bases identical to TRBD1. J gave up 2 bases and V 8 bases, and 9 bases lay outside the gene matches. The CDR3 has 15 residues. Germline assignment: CDR1 LNHDA and CDR2 SQIVND (reference sequence). The CDR3 DNA reads as TGTGCCAGTGGACAGGGAACCCTTTTCACAGATACGCAGTATTTT. This encodes CASGQGTLFTDTQYF. The full variable domain, with the rest looked up from reference TRBV19 and TRBJ2-3, is DGGITQSPKYLFRKEGQNVTLSCEQNLNHDAMYWYRQDPGQGLRLIYYSQIVNDFQKGDIAEGYSVSREKKESFPLTVTSAQKNPTAFYLCASGQGTLFTDTQYFGPGTRLTVL.

V usage is TRBV5-1 and J usage is TRBJ2-3, with 7 bases identical to TRBD2. The CDR3 is 15 residues long. In germline, CDR1 is SGHRS, CDR2 YFSETQ. The V segment lost 5 bases and the J segment 0 bases; nucleotides outside the gene matches: 6. Here the CDR3 DNA reads TGCGCCAGCAGAATGAGCGGGGAGAGCACAGATACGCAGTATTTT. The encoded protein is CASRMSGESTDTQYF.

The rearrangement uses TRBV7-3 and TRBJ2-3, with D maybe TRBD2 (6 bases). Trimming stripped 5 bases from V and 0 bases from J, with 15 bases between. The CDR3 is 16 amino acids. Germline V gene sequence: CDR1 SGHTA, CDR2 FQGTGA. The CDR3 DNA is TGTGCCAGCAGCCCCGGTGCCGGGGGAAGCACAGATACGCAGTATTTT. Translating it yields CASSPGAGGSTDTQYF.

The chain joins TRBV10-3 to TRBJ1-5; perhaps TRBD1 as D (5 bases). The CDR3 is made up of 15 amino acids. Per the germline V gene, CDR1 is ENHRY and CDR2 is SYGVKD. V was pared by 4 bases and J by 0 bases, with 10 bases between. As DNA, the CDR3 is TGTGCCATCAGTGCGAAGGGGAATAGCAATCAGCCCCAGCATTTT. The encoded protein is CAISAKGNSNQPQHF.

The chain couples TRBV4-1 to TRBJ1-1; D not certain. Trimming removed 0 bases from V and 5 bases from J, with 7 bases in between. The CDR3 runs to 13 residues. Per germline, CDR1 MGHRA and CDR2 YSYEKL. The CDR3 sequence is CASSQDLSTEAFF. Here the CDR3 DNA reads TGCGCCAGCAGCCAAGACTTATCGACTGAAGCTTTCTTT.

This rearrangement joins TRBV5-1 to TRBJ2-3, with 14 bases matching TRBD2. Germline V gives CDR1 SGHRS, CDR2 YFSETQ. The CDR3 totals 15 residues. The V segment lost 3 bases and the J segment 4 bases; nucleotides outside the gene matches: 1. The CDR3 bases are TGCGCCAGCAGCTGGGGACTAGCGGGGGCAGATACGCAGTATTTT. It codes for CASSWGLAGADTQYF.

The chain is built from TRBV2 and TRBJ1-2, with TRBD1 matching 11 bases. Unmatched junction bases numbered 2, after V lost 5 bases and J lost 6 bases. CDR1 and CDR2 (germline): SNHLY, FYNNEI. The CDR3 has 13 amino acids. The CDR3 region is CASSKGQGDGYTF. DNA for the CDR3: TGTGCCAGCAGTAAGGGACAGGGGGATGGCTACACCTTC.

The CDR3 spells CSVRTGIYTGELFF. Here the CDR3 DNA reads TGCAGCGTTCGGACAGGGATCTACACCGGGGAGCTGTTTTTT. The V call is TRBV29-1, the J call TRBJ2-2, with TRBD1 identical over 8 bases. The CDR3 has 14 amino acids. The V segment lost 5 bases and the J segment 3 bases; nucleotides outside the gene matches: 5. Germline CDR1 reads SQVTM; CDR2 reads ANQGSEA.

The chain has TRBV7-2 and TRBJ2-4; TRBD2 matches 7 bases. CDR1 and CDR2 (germline): SGHTA, FQGNSA. V gave up 2 bases and J gave up 1 base; unmatched junction bases: 2. This CDR3 is 15 amino acids long. The CDR3 DNA is TGTGCCAGCAGCTTAAGCGGGACTGCCAAAAACATTCAGTACTTC. Its protein product is CASSLSGTAKNIQYF.

CDR3: CATVSWNTNYGYTF. The CDR3 DNA reads TGTGCCACCGTTAGCTGGAACACTAACTATGGCTACACCTTC. The rearrangement uses TRBV7-9 and TRBJ1-2; D gene unclear. Germline-derived CDR1 and CDR2 are SEHNR and FQNEAQ (reference sequence). The CDR3 is 14 amino acids. The germline V and J ends were trimmed by 10 bases and 0 bases, with 15 bases remaining between them.

For the CDR3, the DNA is TGTGCCAGCAGCTTAGGAGTCACCGGGGAGCTGTTTTTT. Its protein is CASSLGVTGELFF. The rearrangement uses TRBV11-3 and TRBJ2-2; D unclear. Germline loops: CDR1 SGHNT, CDR2 YENEEA. V lost 1 base and J lost 4, with 4 bases in between. The CDR3 is 13 residues long.

About this clone: Relative to the germline gene, one junction end is altered; a read error may explain this. The chain uses TRBV2 and TRBJ1-2; 11 bases map to TRBD1. Germline lookup yields CDR1 SNHLY and CDR2 FYNNEI. CDR3 length: 14 amino acids. CDR3 sequence reads: CASREGTGGRGYTF. In DNA, the CDR3 is TGTGCCAGCAGAGAAGGGACAGGGGGTCGGGGCTACACCTTC.

This chain connects TRBV27 to TRBJ1-4; D ambiguous. The CDR3 covers 15 residues. Germline V gene lookup returns CDR1 MNHEY and CDR2 SMNVEV (reference sequence). V lost 5 bases, J lost 0 bases, and 10 bases lay in between. CDR3 coding DNA: TGTGCCAGCAGTCCCGCCCGGGCAACTAATGAAAAACTGTTTTTT. It yields the protein CASSPARATNEKLFF.

The chain links TRBV2 to TRBJ2-7, with D possibly being TRBD2 (6 bases). Germline V CDR1 and CDR2: SNHLY, FYNNEI. V shed 4 bases and J shed 1 base, with 8 bases lying between them. The CDR3 spans 13 residues. This CDR3 reads CASSGLGSYEQYF. The CDR3 nucleotides are TGTGCCAGCAGTGGACTAGGATCCTACGAGCAGTACTTC.

The V gene is TRBV3-1 (or the pseudogene TRBV3-2), the J gene TRBJ2-1; 7 bases align to TRBD1. The ends lost 2 bases at V and 0 bases at J; junction bases unmatched: 4. Germline CDR1 is LGHDT and CDR2 is YNNKEL (reference sequence). The CDR3 covers 16 residues. This CDR3 reads CASSQNRDSSYNEQFF. The CDR3 DNA sequence: TGTGCCAGCAGCCAAAACCGGGACAGCTCCTACAATGAGCAGTTCTTC.

This clone has only one observation. V gene TRBV24-1 combines with J gene TRBJ1-1, with TRBD1 matching 7 bases. This CDR3 is built from 13 residues. V lost 9 bases, J lost 1 base, and 4 bases stayed unmatched. Germline assignment: CDR1 KGHDR and CDR2 SFDVKD. CDR3 sequence (DNA): TGTGCCACCCAAGGGACAGCGAACACTGAAGCTTTCTTT. It specifies CATQGTANTEAFF.

This sequence joins TRBV2 and TRBJ1-2, with TRBD1 matching over 9 bases. The junction had 12 bases not matched to a gene; V was cut back by 5 bases and J by 8 bases. The CDR3 runs to 15 residues. Germline V lookup: CDR1 SNHLY, CDR2 FYNNEI. As DNA, the CDR3 is TGTGCCAGCAGTACCCCCGGGACAGGGTGGGAGGGCTACACCTTC. It yields the protein CASSTPGTGWEGYTF.

This clone was picked up one time. The V and J genes are TRBV18 and TRBJ2-7, with a possible D match to TRBD1 (5 bases). The V end was cut by 1 base, the J end by 5 bases, with 12 bases between. Germline CDR1 and CDR2: KGHSH and LQKENI. The length of the CDR3 is 14 residues. The CDR3: CASSPQGYTNEQYF. CDR3 coding DNA: TGTGCCAGCTCACCACAGGGGTATACAAACGAGCAGTACTTC.

The rearrangement uses TRBV2 and TRBJ2-7; D gene unclear. Germline loops: CDR1 SNHLY, CDR2 FYNNEI. The CDR3 totals 14 residues. V was shortened by 3 bases and J by 6 bases, with 15 bases between the two germline ends. The CDR3 DNA reads as TGTGCCAGCAGTGATTGGTACACCTCCCTCGAGCAGTACTTC. Translated, it gives CASSDWYTSLEQYF.

The rearrangement joins TRBV6-5 to TRBJ1-5, with 9 bases matching TRBD1. The CDR3 spans 14 residues. Germline V lookup: CDR1 MNHEY, CDR2 SVGAGI. Trimming at V came to 6 bases and at J to 6 bases, leaving 6 bases not matched to a gene. The CDR3 sequence is CASRGQGYGQPQHF. The CDR3 DNA sequence: TGTGCCAGCAGGGGACAGGGTTACGGTCAGCCCCAGCATTTT.

A single count supports this clone. The rearrangement joins TRBV6-1 to TRBJ2-1; possible D gene TRBD1, 5 bases. Deletions cut 2 bases from V and 4 bases from J, with 6 bases between. Germline-derived CDR1 and CDR2 are MNHNS and SASEGT. The CDR3 is 13 amino acids. CDR3 sequence reads: CASSERQYNEQFF. The DNA for the CDR3 is TGTGCCAGCAGTGAAAGACAGTACAATGAGCAGTTCTTC.

J is TRBJ1-6 and V is TRBV9; D may be TRBD1 (6 bases). Deletions cut 1 base from V and 9 bases from J, with 11 bases between. Germline CDR1 and CDR2: SGDLS and YYNGEE. CDR3 length: 14 residues. CDR3 in amino acids: CASSVLGAGSPLHF. The DNA for the CDR3 is TGTGCCAGCAGCGTACTGGGGGCCGGTTCACCCCTCCACTTT.

The CDR3 region has the DNA TGTGCCAGCAGCCAACCCAACGGGTATGGCTACACCTTC. Its protein is CASSQPNGYGYTF. This chain connects TRBV3-1 (or the pseudogene TRBV3-2) to TRBJ1-2; D not certain. The CDR3 spans 13 residues. Trimming pared 2 bases from V and 5 bases from J, leaving 9 bases between. The germline V gene has CDR1 LGHDT and CDR2 YNNKEL (reference sequence).

The CDR3 sequence is CASSLAGYSYEQYF. DNA for the CDR3: TGTGCCAGCAGCTTGGCAGGGTACTCCTACGAGCAGTACTTC. V gene TRBV7-9 combines with J gene TRBJ2-7; D is possibly TRBD1 (5 bases). Trimming stripped 3 bases from V and 0 bases from J, with 9 bases between. Per the germline V gene, CDR1 is SEHNR and CDR2 is FQNEAQ (reference sequence). The CDR3 length is 14 residues.

The chain couples TRBV9 to TRBJ1-6; 8 positions match TRBD1. The CDR3 extends over 15 amino acids. V shed 3 bases, J shed 8 bases, and the junction held 7 bases outside the gene matches. CDR1 and CDR2 (germline): SGDLS, YYNGEE. The CDR3 here is CASSAAQGGDSPLHF. In DNA form, the CDR3 reads TGTGCCAGCAGCGCCGCACAGGGGGGGGATTCACCCCTCCACTTT.

The V and J genes are TRBV7-9 and TRBJ2-7, with D maybe TRBD1 (6 bases). With 3 bases removed from V and 6 bases from J, the gap between germline ends came to 15 bases. CDR1 and CDR2 (germline): SEHNR, FQNEAQ (reference sequence). The CDR3 has 14 residues. The CDR3 DNA is TGTGCCAGCAGCTTGGACAGCTCCTCGCTCGAGCAGTACTTC. Translating gives CASSLDSSSLEQYF.